The 23 T cell receptor beta chains listed next were all sequenced from one sample in a study of T-cell memory formation after mild COVID-19. Each CDR3 protein gets one entry after TCRdb re-called the 5' RACE reads with MiXCR. The sample yields some 130,000 distinct CDR3 sequences, about 17% seen once. The sample was PBMCs or a T cell subset sorted from them (not recorded which). The receptors derive from an adult woman who had mild COVID-19 (a few samples of this study predate the infection). Cell type and time point are not known.

The V call is TRBV7-8, the J call TRBJ1-5; a weak D match, TRBD1 (5 bases). The germline gives CDR1 SGHVS, CDR2 FQNEAQ. Trimming pared 2 bases from V and 7 bases from J, leaving 12 bases between. The CDR3 runs 14 residues. For the CDR3, the DNA is TGTGCCAGCAGCTTACAGGGATTGGGACAGCCCCAGCATTTT. Translating gives CASSLQGLGQPQHF.

This clonotype showed up just a few times. The chain uses TRBV13 and TRBJ2-1; no clear D gene. The V gene lost 2 bases and the J gene lost 4 bases, with 12 bases spanning the gap. This CDR3 is 15 amino acids long. Germline V gene sequence: CDR1 PRHDT, CDR2 FYEKMQ (reference sequence). CDR3 coding DNA: TGTGCCAGCAGCTTAAGTACGTGGAGTTACAATGAGCAGTTCTTC. This gives the protein CASSLSTWSYNEQFF.

This clonotype turned up a few times. The rearrangement uses TRBV9 and TRBJ2-1, with 10 bases lining up with TRBD2. The germline V gene encodes CDR1 SGDLS and CDR2 YYNGEE. V shed 1 base and J 5 bases; nucleotides not matched to a gene: 6. The CDR3 is made up of 16 amino acids. The CDR3 is CASSVQAGGQNNEQFF. The CDR3 nucleotides read TGTGCCAGCAGCGTACAAGCGGGGGGGCAAAACAATGAGCAGTTCTTC.

This clonotype was found a few times. The CDR3 DNA reads as TGCGCCAGCAGCCCCTCCCGGGACAGGGGTTACGAGCAGTACTTC. It encodes CASSPSRDRGYEQYF. This chain links TRBV4-3 with TRBJ2-7; 10 bases are shared with TRBD1. The CDR3 extends over 15 amino acids. Trimming removed 4 bases from V and 4 bases from J; junction bases left unmatched: 7. Germline V lookup: CDR1 LGHNA, CDR2 YSLEER.

V and J are TRBV9 and TRBJ2-3, with 8 bases aligning to TRBD2. This CDR3 is built from 13 residues. V lost 2 bases, J lost 4 bases, and 0 bases stayed unmatched. Per germline, CDR1 SGDLS and CDR2 YYNGEE. The CDR3 sequence: CASSVTSADTQYF. The CDR3 DNA sequence: TGTGCCAGCAGCGTGACTAGCGCAGATACGCAGTATTTT.

This clonotype was detected many times. The chain couples TRBV9 to TRBJ2-7; 7 nucleotides match TRBD1. Trimming took 4 bases from V and 0 from J; bases not matched to a gene: 4. Per the germline V gene, CDR1 is SGDLS and CDR2 is YYNGEE. The CDR3 runs 14 residues. CDR3: CASSPWDSSYEQYF. CDR3 nucleotides: TGTGCCAGCAGCCCCTGGGACAGCTCCTACGAGCAGTACTTC.

J is TRBJ1-1 and V is TRBV7-6, with TRBD1 as a possible D gene (6 bases). The V and J ends lost 5 bases and 1 base respectively, with 20 bases between them. The CDR3 loop spans 17 amino acids. Germline V CDR1 and CDR2: SGHVS, FNYEAQ. The CDR3 DNA reads TGTGCCAGCAGCCATCCGGGGCAGGGAGGGGGGAACACTGAAGCTTTCTTT. It yields the protein CASSHPGQGGGNTEAFF.

The gene calls are TRBV4-3 and TRBJ2-5; D uncertain. This CDR3 has 15 residues. V lost 0 bases, J lost 1 base, and 9 bases lay in between. CDR1 LGHNA and CDR2 YSLEER come from the germline V gene. CDR3 protein: CASSQDLGGQETQYF. As DNA, the CDR3 is TGCGCCAGCAGCCAAGATCTCGGCGGCCAAGAGACCCAGTACTTC.

J is TRBJ2-4 and V is TRBV12-3 or TRBV12-4; 7 nucleotides match TRBD2. The CDR3 spans 12 residues. Unmatched junction bases numbered 7, after V lost 2 bases and J lost 15 bases. In nucleotides, the CDR3 is TGTGCCAGCAGTTTAAGCGGGGCGGAGGGGTACTTC. This gives the protein CASSLSGAEGYF.

V is TRBV18 and J is TRBJ1-1, with no clear D. V was shortened by 4 bases and J by 1 base, with 10 bases between the two germline ends. Per the germline V gene, CDR1 is KGHSH and CDR2 is LQKENI. There are 14 residues in the CDR3. This CDR3 is CASSLSGRNTEAFF. CDR3 DNA: TGTGCCAGCTCACTGTCGGGGAGGAACACTGAAGCTTTCTTT.

In its sample, this clonotype was seen a few times. The rearrangement links TRBV15 to TRBJ2-3; D unclear. The CDR3 runs to 12 residues. V lost 4 bases, J lost 3 bases, and 5 bases lay in between. Germline V gene sequence: CDR1 LNHNV, CDR2 YYDKDF (reference sequence). The CDR3 DNA reads TGTGCCACCAGCATCCGGACAGATACGCAGTATTTT. This codes for CATSIRTDTQYF.

This clonotype was recorded many times. The rearrangement joins TRBV24-1 to TRBJ2-1, with a tentative D call TRBD2 (6 bases). The V end was cut by 3 bases, the J end by 7 bases, with 21 bases between. This CDR3 has 17 residues. Per the germline V gene, CDR1 is KGHDR and CDR2 is SFDVKD. The CDR3 DNA sequence: TGTGCCACCAGTGATGCGGGACGAATGGAAGTGTGGAATGAGCAGTTCTTC. Translation: CATSDAGRMEVWNEQFF.

This clonotype was seen many times. This sequence joins TRBV6-2 or TRBV6-3 and TRBJ2-7; TRBD2 is a possible D gene (5 bases). CDR3 length equals 15 residues. Germline-derived CDR1 and CDR2 are MNHEY and SVGEGT. Trimming stripped 5 bases from V and 2 bases from J, with 16 bases between. For the CDR3, the DNA is TGTGCCAGCAGTCCGCTAGCCGAATATACCTACGAGCAGTACTTC. As protein: CASSPLAEYTYEQYF.

The chain combines TRBV30 with TRBJ2-7; 9 bases line up with TRBD1. The CDR3 loop spans 13 amino acids. Germline V CDR1 and CDR2: GTSNPN, SVGIG (reference sequence). Trimming cost V 5 bases and J 5 bases; bases outside gene matches: 7. In DNA, the CDR3 is TGTGCCTGGGATCCGGGACAGGGACACGAGCAGTACTTC. Protein sequence: CAWDPGQGHEQYF.

With respect to this clonotype: A read error may account for a junction end that differs from germline. The chain joins TRBV5-1 to TRBJ1-6, with 9 bases lining up with TRBD1. Per the germline V gene, CDR1 is SGHRS and CDR2 is YFSETQ. This CDR3 has 18 residues. CDR3 DNA sequence: TGCGCCAGCAGCGGGGTTCACCTCGGGACAGGGCATAATTCACCCATCCACTTT. It is translated as CASSGVHLGTGHNSPIHF.

The chain combines TRBV25-1 with TRBJ2-1, with D perhaps matching TRBD1 or TRBD2 (5 bases each). The V gene lost 0 bases and the J gene lost 2 bases, with 14 bases spanning the gap. This CDR3 comprises 17 residues. Germline V gene sequence: CDR1 MGHDK, CDR2 SYGVNS. The CDR3 loop is CASSEYPGTTTYNEQFF. The CDR3 DNA follows: TGTGCCAGCAGTGAATATCCCGGGACCACTACCTACAATGAGCAGTTCTTC. Complete variable domain (other parts from reference TRBV25-1 and TRBJ2-1): EADIYQTPRYLVIGTGKKITLECSQTMGHDKMYWYQQDPGMELHLIHYSYGVNSTEKGDLSSESTVSRIRTEHFPLTLESARPSHTSQYLCASSEYPGTTTYNEQFFGPGTRLTVL.

V usage is TRBV7-3 and J usage is TRBJ2-7; D possibly matches TRBD1 or TRBD2 (5 bases each). Per the germline V gene, CDR1 is SGHTA and CDR2 is FQGTGA. This CDR3 is 14 amino acids long. Trimming removed 2 bases from V and 2 bases from J, with 10 bases in between. The chain's CDR3 is CASSLETGPYEQYF. DNA for the CDR3: TGTGCCAGCAGCTTAGAGACGGGGCCCTACGAGCAGTACTTC.

A word on this clonotype: The junction departs from the called germline gene at one end, perhaps through a read error. The gene calls are TRBV12-3 or TRBV12-4 and TRBJ2-1; the D is unclear. The CDR3 length is 13 residues. In DNA form, the CDR3 reads TGTGCCAGCAGCCCCCCTCAGACTGTATCCAGTGACTTC. Encoded protein: CASSPPQTVSSDF.

There are a few counts of this clonotype. The J gene is TRBJ2-7, the V gene TRBV5-6; tentative D call: TRBD2 (5 bases). Trimming stripped 1 base from V and 3 bases from J, with 17 bases between. The CDR3 contains 16 residues. The germline gives CDR1 SGHDT, CDR2 YYEEEE. The CDR3 region has the DNA TGTGCCAGCAGCTTGCCGACGGAGGCCGCTAACTACGAGCAGTACTTC. Residues: CASSLPTEAANYEQYF.

The chain couples TRBV19 to TRBJ2-7, with TRBD1 as a possible D gene (5 bases). CDR1 is LNHDA and CDR2 is SQIVND in the germline V gene (reference sequence). V was pared by 1 base and J by 8 bases, with 15 bases between. The CDR3 spans 14 residues. This CDR3 reads CASSIGGTIQQQYF. Here the CDR3 DNA reads TGTGCCAGTAGTATAGGGGGCACCATTCAACAGCAGTACTTC.

In its sample, this clonotype was seen a few times. V and J are TRBV5-1 and TRBJ2-7, with D possibly called TRBD1 or TRBD2 (5 bases each). CDR3 length: 15 amino acids. Germline CDR1 reads SGHRS; CDR2 reads YFSETQ. Trimming took 0 bases from V and 5 from J, leaving 15 bases between them. The CDR3 protein is CASSLGPGTQNEQYF. The CDR3 DNA reads as TGCGCCAGCAGCTTGGGCCCAGGGACCCAGAACGAGCAGTACTTC. Full variable domain (outside the CDR3, taken from reference TRBV5-1 and TRBJ2-7): KAGVTQTPRYLIKTRGQQVTLSCSPISGHRSVSWYQQTPGQGLQFLFEYFSETQRNKGNFPGRFSGRQFSNSRSEMNVSTLELGDSALYLCASSLGPGTQNEQYFGPGTRLTVT.

CDR3 coding DNA: TGTGCCAGCAGCTTGGAACGCTCGACGGATGGCTACACCTTC. This translates into CASSLERSTDGYTF. The chain recombines TRBV5-5 with TRBJ1-2; D is unclear. Germline V gives CDR1 SGHKS, CDR2 YYEKEE (reference sequence). CDR3 length: 14 residues. Trimming removed 0 bases from V and 6 bases from J, with 12 bases in between.

The chain recombines TRBV15 with TRBJ2-7, with TRBD1 as a possible D gene (6 bases). There are 14 residues in the CDR3. Per the germline V gene, CDR1 is LNHNV and CDR2 is YYDKDF (reference sequence). V lost 0 bases and J lost 4, with 10 bases in between. The CDR3 spells CATSREGTSYEQYF. In DNA, the CDR3 is TGTGCCACCAGCAGAGAAGGGACAAGTTACGAGCAGTACTTC.